The 16 T cell receptor beta chains below come from one sample, sequenced in a study of T cell repertoires in ileal Crohn's disease. Some clones are missing from TCRdb's copy, which holds only in-frame ones; the method was immunoSEQ multiplex PCR. The data contain roughly 2,400 clones, approximately 90% of them singletons. Source material: ileal tissue. The source of these receptors is an adult with Crohn's disease.

This chain joins TRBV18 and TRBJ2-2; 8 bases are shared with TRBD2. Germline V gene sequence: CDR1 KGHSH, CDR2 LQKENI. The V and J ends lost 1 base and 2 bases, in that order; junction bases with no gene match: 6. There are 17 residues in the CDR3. The chain's CDR3 is CASSPLSSGGNTGELFF. CDR3 bases: TGTGCCAGCTCACCACTCTCCAGCGGGGGTAACACCGGGGAGCTGTTTTTT. Complete variable domain (other parts from reference TRBV18 and TRBJ2-2): NAGVMQNPRHLVRRRGQEARLRCSPMKGHSHVYWYRQLPEEGLKFMVYLQKENIIDESGMPKERFSAEFPKEGPSILRIQQVVRGDSAAYFCASSPLSSGGNTGELFFGEGSRLTVL.

The rearrangement links TRBV7-2 to TRBJ2-7; the D gene is possibly TRBD2 (6 bases). V dropped 5 bases and J dropped 2 bases, with 13 bases sitting between them. The CDR3 consists of 14 residues. CDR1 and CDR2 from the germline V gene are SGHTA and FQGNSA. In DNA, the CDR3 is TGTGCCAGCAGCCGAGGGACTTTAACCTACGAGCAGTACTTC. This translates into CASSRGTLTYEQYF.

The chain recombines TRBV4-3 with TRBJ2-5, with 7 bases identical to TRBD2. CDR1 LGHNA and CDR2 YSLEER come from the germline V gene. CDR3 length: 15 amino acids. With V trimmed by 1 base and J by 4 bases, 6 bases remained unmatched. DNA for the CDR3: TGCGCCAGCAGCCAAGTATGGTCTAGCGGAGAGACCCAGTACTTC. Translation gives CASSQVWSSGETQYF.

This clone was counted between two and nine times. The chain carries TRBV10-3 and TRBJ2-5, with 12 bases lining up with TRBD1. The CDR3 consists of 16 residues. The germline V gene encodes CDR1 ENHRY and CDR2 SYGVKD. The V gene end was trimmed by 10 bases and the J gene end by 5 bases; junction bases not matched to a gene: 14. CDR3: CATKRGTGGFRETQYF. For the CDR3, the DNA is TGTGCCACGAAGAGGGGGACAGGGGGCTTTAGGGAGACCCAGTACTTC.

V and J are TRBV7-9 and TRBJ2-3, with 7 bases that match TRBD2. Germline V gives CDR1 SEHNR, CDR2 FQNEAQ (reference sequence). The CDR3 contains 16 residues. The V gene end was trimmed by 1 base and the J gene end by 2 bases; junction bases not matched to a gene: 6. This CDR3 reads CASSLVVGGSTDTQYF. The CDR3, as DNA: TGTGCCAGCAGCTTAGTAGTGGGGGGGTCCACAGATACGCAGTATTTT.

The chain is built from TRBV27 and TRBJ1-2; 8 bases agree with TRBD1. Germline V gene lookup returns CDR1 MNHEY and CDR2 SMNVEV (reference sequence). This CDR3 is 12 amino acids long. The trim removed 6 bases at V and 3 bases at J, leaving 0 bases unmatched. CDR3 sequence reads: CASRQGDYGYTF. The CDR3 DNA sequence: TGTGCCAGCAGACAGGGGGACTATGGCTACACCTTC.

As concerns this clone: Germline and junction disagree at one end, which may indicate a read error. V and J are TRBV7-8 and TRBJ2-3; 11 bases agree with TRBD2. The CDR3 runs 16 residues. Germline loops: CDR1 SGHVS, CDR2 FQNEAQ. CDR3 region: CASSLAGGYSTDTQYF. The CDR3, as DNA: TGTGCCAGCAGTTTAGCGGGGGGGTACAGCACAGATACGCAGTATTTT.

This rearrangement joins TRBV19 to TRBJ2-7; no clear D gene. V lost 4 bases, J lost 2 bases, and 12 bases lay in between. The length of the CDR3 is 14 residues. Germline V gene lookup returns CDR1 LNHDA and CDR2 SQIVND (reference sequence). The CDR3 spells CASSKLQIPYEQYF. The CDR3, as DNA: TGTGCCAGTAGTAAATTACAGATCCCCTACGAGCAGTACTTC.

The rearrangement links TRBV7-2 to TRBJ1-2; possible D gene TRBD1, 6 bases. Trimming removed 1 base from V and 2 bases from J, with 8 bases in between. CDR1 is SGHTA and CDR2 is FQGNSA in the germline V gene. The CDR3 length is 14 residues. CDR3: CASSLGQANYGYTF. The CDR3 DNA reads as TGTGCCAGCAGCTTAGGACAGGCCAACTATGGCTACACCTTC.

This chain connects TRBV9 to TRBJ2-2; a weak D match, TRBD1 (6 bases). Germline V lookup: CDR1 SGDLS, CDR2 YYNGEE. Trimming removed 4 bases at V and 6 bases at J, with 10 bases between. The CDR3 loop spans 13 amino acids. CDR3 sequence: CASSPQGAGELFF. In nucleotides, the CDR3 is TGTGCCAGCAGCCCACAGGGCGCCGGGGAGCTGTTTTTT.

The chain combines TRBV5-1 with TRBJ2-5; TRBD1 matches at 9 bases. CDR1 and CDR2 (germline): SGHRS, YFSETQ. The V segment lost 1 base and the J segment 5 bases; nucleotides outside the gene matches: 12. There are 17 residues in the CDR3. CDR3: CASSLSQGARGRETQYF. CDR3 coding DNA: TGCGCCAGCAGCTTGTCACAGGGGGCGCGAGGTAGGGAGACCCAGTACTTC.

The chain has TRBV5-6 and TRBJ1-2, with TRBD1 matching over 7 bases. The CDR3 consists of 14 residues. The trim removed 3 bases at V and 2 bases at J, leaving 4 bases unmatched. From germline, CDR1 is SGHDT and CDR2 YYEEEE. The CDR3 nucleotides read TGTGCCAGCAGCTCCGCGGGACAGAACTATGGCTACACCTTC. This translates into CASSSAGQNYGYTF.

V gene TRBV7-2 combines with J gene TRBJ2-1, with TRBD2 matching over 8 bases. Unmatched junction bases numbered 8, after V lost 4 bases and J lost 6 bases. Germline V gene sequence: CDR1 SGHTA, CDR2 FQGNSA. The CDR3 has 15 residues. The CDR3 reads CASSYDGGAFNEQFF. The CDR3 nucleotides read TGTGCCAGCAGCTATGACGGGGGGGCCTTCAATGAGCAGTTCTTC.

This clone was seen a handful of times. V gene TRBV4-2 combines with J gene TRBJ2-1; 11 nucleotides agree with TRBD2. The ends lost 4 bases at V and 5 bases at J; junction bases unmatched: 13. The CDR3 contains 18 residues. Germline lookup yields CDR1 LGHNA and CDR2 YNFKEQ. CDR3 in DNA: TGTGCCAGCAGCCTCATAACTAGCGGGGGTGCCTTCCACAATGAGCAGTTCTTC. Residues: CASSLITSGGAFHNEQFF.

This clone was recorded a few times. The gene calls are TRBV27 and TRBJ1-5; possible D gene TRBD1, 5 bases. V gave up 5 bases and J gave up 3 bases, with 14 bases separating them. Germline V gives CDR1 MNHEY, CDR2 SMNVEV (reference sequence). CDR3 length: 15 amino acids. The CDR3 region has the DNA TGTGCCAGCAGTACCAACGGGGGTCCCAATCAGCCCCAGCATTTT. Protein: CASSTNGGPNQPQHF.

The chain couples TRBV5-6 to TRBJ2-7; a possible D gene is TRBD1 (6 bases). Deletions cut 7 bases from V and 3 bases from J, with 17 bases between. Germline loops: CDR1 SGHDT, CDR2 YYEEEE. The CDR3 length is 14 residues. Here the CDR3 reads CASAGEPAYYEQYF. In DNA, the CDR3 is TGTGCCAGCGCAGGGGAACCCGCTTACTACGAGCAGTACTTC.